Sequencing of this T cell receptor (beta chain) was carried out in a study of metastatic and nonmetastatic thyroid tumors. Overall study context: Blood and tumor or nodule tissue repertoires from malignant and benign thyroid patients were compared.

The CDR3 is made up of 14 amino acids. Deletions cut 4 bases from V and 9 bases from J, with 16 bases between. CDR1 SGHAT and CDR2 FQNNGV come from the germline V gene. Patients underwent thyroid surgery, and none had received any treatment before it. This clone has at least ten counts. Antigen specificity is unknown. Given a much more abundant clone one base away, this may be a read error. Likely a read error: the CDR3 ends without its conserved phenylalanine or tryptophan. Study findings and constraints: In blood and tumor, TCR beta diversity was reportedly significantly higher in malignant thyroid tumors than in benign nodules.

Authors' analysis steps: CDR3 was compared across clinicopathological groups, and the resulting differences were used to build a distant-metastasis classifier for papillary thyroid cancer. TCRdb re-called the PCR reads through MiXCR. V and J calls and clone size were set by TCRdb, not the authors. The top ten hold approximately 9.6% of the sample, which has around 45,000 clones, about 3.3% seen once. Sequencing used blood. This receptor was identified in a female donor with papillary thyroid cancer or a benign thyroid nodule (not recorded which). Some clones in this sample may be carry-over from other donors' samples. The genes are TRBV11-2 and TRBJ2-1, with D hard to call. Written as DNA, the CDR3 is TGTGCCAGCAGCTCCGATGCCCTCCTGGGTGAGCAGTTCCTC. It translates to CASSSDALLGEQFL.